This TCR beta chain was identified in a study of T cell responses to AZD1222 COVID-19 vaccine (dated by TCRdb to about 2021). Background on the whole study: TCR sequencing was performed for 230 to 250 trial participants, of whom 207 were given two doses of AZD1222 and around 26 were given two doses of MenACWY control vaccine. Enrollment into the trials was organized by age into subgroups of 18-55, 56-69 and 70-plus years, and those subgroups contained about 160, 30 and 59 TCR-sequenced participants, respectively. Paper-wide results and their limitations: Vaccine-associated CD4 TCRs spanned the whole spike protein, with dominant responses in regions 160-218 and 743-854. The 56-69-year group was small, and its depth increase did not reach significance, likely because of low power. Because no day 14 peak-response samples were available, the repertoires could be characterized only after the peak T cell response. After two AZD1222 doses, both the breadth and the depth of spike-specific TCRs were significantly higher than at day 0 and than in MenACWY recipients. Participants were mostly white British, with more females than males. The authors suggested clonal diversity may have been underestimated. Conclusions about previously exposed vaccinees are limited because only six or seven AZD1222 recipients were SARS-CoV-2 seropositive at baseline. Reportedly, almost half of the unique spike-specific TCRs recognized epitopes lying outside the regions that are mutated in the B.1.351 and B.1.1.7 variants.

The CDR3 regions of human TCRbeta chains were subjected to immunosequencing. The original pipeline was this. TCRs in the repertoires were compared against a reference library of SARS-CoV-2-specific TCRs that had been generated with the MIRA antigen-specificity platform. Breadth meant the fraction of unique TCRs that were SARS-CoV-2-associated, whereas depth meant the fraction of total T cells that were SARS-CoV-2-associated. Each spike-specific TCR was assigned to its reactive spike region and to a CD4 or CD8 class using the MIRA data. Log10-transformed breadth and depth values were compared by one-way ANOVA with Sidak's multiple comparisons tests. TCRdb stores this immuneACCESS table with in-frame sequences only. Part of the clones is absent; in the studies checked, under half of the shortfall reflects unresolved V genes, and no reason is known for the rest. V, J and clone size are those of that table, while D and trimming were read from the DNA. Here the sample has under 250,000 clones; 93% occur a single time. The ten largest clones capture 0.9% to 1.1% of the sample.

With respect to this clone: It has no known antigen specificity. Per-base quality was not reported, and no clone a single base away is much larger than it.

Inclusive of the bounding cysteine and phenylalanine, the CDR3 is 14 residues long. Solely the CDR3 DNA is kept, with 42 bases framed from the first base. Trimming removed 4 bases from V and 8 bases from J; the gene matches leave 8 bases unexplained. The germline V gene sets CDR1 to SGDLS and CDR2 to YYNGEE. The time point label on this specimen signifies: baseline before first vaccination. Taken with the paper, the label for treatment or condition translates to: meningococcal conjugate vaccine given as trial control. Vaccinee samples came from UK trials COV001 and COV002, including a single-blind randomized controlled phase 2/3 trial of AZD1222 (ChAdOx1 nCoV-19) in healthy adults. For TCRbeta chain sequencing, PBMC samples from trial participants were taken at day 0 and at day 28 after the second dose.

The clonotype was recovered from an adult in good health. This specimen consisted of peripheral blood, obtained on day 0 of MenACWY control vaccination. This chain is built from TRBV9 and TRBJ2-1; the central 8 bases match TRBD1. At the DNA level, the sequence is TGTGCCAGCAGCATACGGACAGGGTGGGATGAGCAGTTCTTC. It translates as CASSIRTGWDEQFF.